This passage covers 23 T cell receptor beta chains from one sample sequenced in a study of Ad26.COV2.S vaccination and SARS-CoV-2 variants. Assay used: immunoSEQ multiplex PCR; TCRdb lists only in-frame clones, some missing. The profile shows 300,000 to 350,000 clones, 65% to 90% of them singletons. Treatment given: 15 to 20 received Ad26.COV2.S at low or high dose, single or two shots; about 5 received placebo; per-sample allocation not given. Sampling took place 63 days after the first vaccine or placebo injection. The source was peripheral blood, collected in a trial of Ad26.COV2.S vaccine versus placebo. The receptor set was obtained from a person between 18 and 60 years old who received the Ad26.COV2.S COVID-19 vaccine or a placebo.

This clone was picked up many times. The same CDR3 is also encoded by other DNA sequences in this sample. This chain uses TRBV10-3 with TRBJ2-7; weak D call: TRBD1 (5 bases). V was pared by 3 bases and J by 1 base, with 16 bases between. Germline V lookup: CDR1 ENHRY, CDR2 SYGVKD. This CDR3 has 16 residues. CDR3 DNA sequence: TGTGCCATCAGTGAACCCGGACAAGCAAGTTCCTACGAGCAGTACTTC. Translating gives CAISEPGQASSYEQYF.

The count of this clone is one. The chain uses TRBV19 and TRBJ2-7; D may be TRBD1 or TRBD2 (5 bases each). The CDR3 extends over 15 amino acids. Germline CDR1 reads LNHDA; CDR2 reads SQIVND (reference sequence). Trimming stripped 3 bases from V and 2 bases from J, with 14 bases between. CDR3: CASSIRDLNAYEQYF. The CDR3 DNA is TGTGCCAGTAGTATTCGGGACCTCAATGCCTACGAGCAGTACTTC.

The chain combines TRBV3-1 (or the pseudogene TRBV3-2) with TRBJ2-7; D unresolved. The CDR3 runs to 16 residues. CDR1 LGHDT and CDR2 YNNKEL come from the germline V gene (reference sequence). V was clipped by 4 bases and J by 3 bases, with 19 bases between them. CDR3 protein: CASSPLTPVESYEQYF. The DNA for the CDR3 is TGTGCCAGCAGCCCCTTGACCCCAGTAGAAAGCTACGAGCAGTACTTC.

The chain couples TRBV5-1 to TRBJ1-1; D not resolved. There are 12 residues in the CDR3. The germline V gene has CDR1 SGHRS and CDR2 YFSETQ. V lost 1 base, J lost 8 bases, and 9 bases lay in between. In DNA, the CDR3 is TGCGCCAGCAGCTTGAGCAGTCGCGAAGCTTTCTTT. Translation gives CASSLSSREAFF.

This chain links TRBV24-1 with TRBJ2-7; 9 positions agree with TRBD1. This CDR3 has 16 amino acids. Germline V gives CDR1 KGHDR, CDR2 SFDVKD. With 4 bases clipped from V and 9 bases from J, the junction kept 15 bases outside the gene matches. The CDR3 DNA follows: TGTGCCACCAGTGACCTAGGACAGGGGCAACAAATGGGGCAGTACTTC. Amino acid sequence: CATSDLGQGQQMGQYF.

The chain uses TRBV28 and TRBJ1-2; 8 positions agree with TRBD1. The V gene end was trimmed by 6 bases and the J gene end by 8 bases; junction bases not matched to a gene: 8. Per germline, CDR1 MDHEN and CDR2 SYDVKM. This CDR3 contains 13 residues. The CDR3 here is CASRSGQGSGYTF. The CDR3 coding sequence is TGTGCCAGCAGGTCCGGACAGGGAAGCGGCTACACCTTC.

The chain links TRBV27 to TRBJ2-1; TRBD2 is a possible D gene (6 bases). Trimming removed 3 bases at V and 12 bases at J, with 12 bases between. In germline, CDR1 is MNHEY, CDR2 SMNVEV (reference sequence). The CDR3 sequence is 12 residues long. The CDR3 DNA is TGTGCCAGCAGTTTCCCTGCGGGGCCGCAGTTCTTC. Encoded protein: CASSFPAGPQFF.

The chain uses TRBV4-2 and TRBJ2-7, with unresolved D. Germline loops: CDR1 LGHNA, CDR2 YNFKEQ. CDR3 length equals 14 residues. V was pared by 0 bases and J by 0 bases, with 6 bases between. CDR3 in DNA: TGTGCCAGCAGCCAAGAGGACGGCTCCTACGAGCAGTACTTC. This codes for CASSQEDGSYEQYF.

The rearrangement uses TRBV6-4 and TRBJ2-5; 7 nucleotides match TRBD2. The trim removed 4 bases at V and 4 bases at J, leaving 3 bases unmatched. CDR3 length equals 13 residues. CDR1 and CDR2 from the germline V gene are MRHNA and SNTAGT. In DNA, the CDR3 is TGTGCCAGCAGTGCCATAGCGGGAGAGACCCAGTACTTC. Protein sequence: CASSAIAGETQYF.

The chain has TRBV28 and TRBJ2-7, with 8 nucleotides matching TRBD2. CDR1 is MDHEN and CDR2 is SYDVKM in the germline V gene. The length of the CDR3 is 13 residues. The V segment lost 6 bases and the J segment 6 bases; nucleotides outside the gene matches: 7. The CDR3 protein is CASSPEGLVEQYF. CDR3 nucleotide sequence: TGTGCCAGCAGCCCCGAGGGACTAGTCGAGCAGTACTTC.

The V and J genes are TRBV7-9 and TRBJ1-1; D is possibly TRBD1 (5 bases). V dropped 1 base and J dropped 2 bases, with 8 bases sitting between them. The CDR3 loop spans 14 amino acids. The germline V gene has CDR1 SEHNR and CDR2 FQNEAQ (reference sequence). CDR3 region: CASSLDGANTEAFF. The CDR3 nucleotides are TGTGCCAGCAGCTTAGATGGGGCAAACACTGAAGCTTTCTTT. The complete variable domain, with remaining parts taken from reference TRBV7-9 and TRBJ1-1, reads DTGVSQNPRHKITKRGQNVTFRCDPISEHNRLYWYRQTLGQGPEFLTYFQNEAQLEKSRLLSDRFSAERPKGSFSTLEIQRTEQGDSAMYLCASSLDGANTEAFFGQGTRLTVV.

The CDR3, as DNA: TGTGCCAGCAGTTTGGGGCAGGGGGCTAGCGAGCAGTACTTC. Amino acid sequence: CASSLGQGASEQYF. The chain is built from TRBV28 and TRBJ2-7; 8 bases align to TRBD1. Germline CDR1 MDHEN, CDR2 SYDVKM. The ends lost 3 bases at V and 6 bases at J; junction bases unmatched: 7. There are 14 residues in the CDR3.

The J gene is TRBJ2-7, the V gene TRBV19, with 9 nucleotides matching TRBD1. Germline V gene sequence: CDR1 LNHDA, CDR2 SQIVND (reference sequence). CDR3 length equals 15 residues. Trimming cost V 8 bases and J 5 bases; bases outside gene matches: 13. Written as DNA, the CDR3 is TGTGCCAGTGGCCACAACAGGGGGCTCCCCAACGAGCAGTACTTC. This encodes CASGHNRGLPNEQYF.

This chain uses TRBV3-1 (or the pseudogene TRBV3-2) with TRBJ1-3; D is ambiguous. The CDR3 is made up of 11 amino acids. Germline V CDR1 and CDR2: LGHDT, YNNKEL (reference sequence). Deletions cut 0 bases from V and 14 bases from J, with 8 bases between. In DNA form, the CDR3 reads TGTGCCAGCAGCCAAGAACCCTTCTTATATTTT. As protein: CASSQEPFLYF.

This chain links TRBV28 with TRBJ2-7; TRBD1 aligns across 10 bases. Germline CDR1 and CDR2: MDHEN and SYDVKM. Trimming at V came to 1 base and at J to 3 bases, leaving 3 bases not matched to a gene. This CDR3 region has 15 residues. The CDR3 region has the DNA TGTGCCAGCAGTTTATCGGGACAGGGGAACTACGAGCAGTACTTC. Its translation: CASSLSGQGNYEQYF.

DNA for the CDR3: TGTGCCAGCAGTGGGACTAGCGGGGGCCCTTCCTACAATGAGCAGTTCTTC. This codes for CASSGTSGGPSYNEQFF. This chain links TRBV5-5 with TRBJ2-1, with 14 bases identical to TRBD2. V shed 5 bases and J 1 base; nucleotides not matched to a gene: 5. This CDR3 comprises 17 residues. The germline gives CDR1 SGHKS, CDR2 YYEKEE (reference sequence).

Points on this clone: Other DNA sequences of this sample code for an identical CDR3. This chain uses TRBV13 with TRBJ1-1; D not resolved. Per the germline V gene, CDR1 is PRHDT and CDR2 is FYEKMQ (reference sequence). This CDR3 contains 12 residues. The V end lost 0 bases, the J end lost 5 bases, and 4 bases lay between the germline ends. CDR3 DNA: TGTGCCAGCAGCTTAGGGCGGACTGAAGCTTTCTTT. This codes for CASSLGRTEAFF.

Here the CDR3 DNA reads TGTGCCAGCAGCGGCCTTGGAAACACCATATATTTT. This encodes CASSGLGNTIYF. This chain uses TRBV9 with TRBJ1-3; D unclear. CDR1 is SGDLS and CDR2 is YYNGEE in the germline V gene. V was clipped by 3 bases and J by 3 bases, with 4 bases between them. The CDR3 loop spans 12 amino acids.

V gene TRBV28 combines with J gene TRBJ2-7; no definite D call. In germline, CDR1 is MDHEN, CDR2 SYDVKM. V lost 3 bases and J lost 1, with 10 bases in between. The CDR3 contains 14 residues. In DNA form, the CDR3 reads TGTGCCAGCAGTTTTCCTCAGCGATCCTACGAGCAGTACTTC. Protein product: CASSFPQRSYEQYF.

The V call is TRBV19, the J call TRBJ1-3; tentative D call: TRBD1 (6 bases). The V gene's germline CDR1 is LNHDA and CDR2 SQIVND (reference sequence). Trimming removed 7 bases from V and 0 bases from J, with 16 bases in between. There are 16 residues in the CDR3. CDR3 sequence reads: CASTKGVLSSGNTIYF. CDR3 DNA: TGTGCCAGTACTAAGGGGGTATTGAGCTCTGGAAACACCATATATTTT.

The chain joins TRBV25-1 to TRBJ2-3, with 10 bases identical to TRBD2. The CDR3 contains 14 residues. Germline CDR1 MGHDK, CDR2 SYGVNS. With 4 bases clipped from V and 6 bases from J, the junction kept 4 bases outside the gene matches. CDR3 region: CASSVTSGVDTQYF. The CDR3 nucleotides are TGTGCCAGCAGTGTAACTAGCGGGGTGGATACGCAGTATTTT.

This clone occurred a few times. The genes are TRBV27 and TRBJ1-1; D not resolved. Trimming removed 1 base at V and 0 bases at J, with 6 bases between. Germline assignment: CDR1 MNHEY and CDR2 SMNVEV (reference sequence). This CDR3 comprises 14 residues. CDR3 region: CASSLLGLNTEAFF. The CDR3 DNA reads TGTGCCAGCAGTTTATTAGGGCTGAACACTGAAGCTTTCTTT.

The chain joins TRBV5-6 to TRBJ2-7; D is undetermined. V dropped 4 bases and J dropped 4 bases, with 9 bases sitting between them. The CDR3 has 12 residues. CDR1 SGHDT and CDR2 YYEEEE come from the germline V gene. The CDR3 spells CASSLYMYEQYF. For the CDR3, the DNA is TGTGCCAGCAGCCTCTACATGTACGAGCAGTACTTC. The complete variable domain, with remaining parts taken from reference TRBV5-6 and TRBJ2-7, reads DAGVTQSPTHLIKTRGQQVTLRCSPKSGHDTVSWYQQALGQGPQFIFQYYEEEERQRGNFPDRFSGHQFPNYSSELNVNALLLGDSALYLCASSLYMYEQYFGPGTRLTVT.